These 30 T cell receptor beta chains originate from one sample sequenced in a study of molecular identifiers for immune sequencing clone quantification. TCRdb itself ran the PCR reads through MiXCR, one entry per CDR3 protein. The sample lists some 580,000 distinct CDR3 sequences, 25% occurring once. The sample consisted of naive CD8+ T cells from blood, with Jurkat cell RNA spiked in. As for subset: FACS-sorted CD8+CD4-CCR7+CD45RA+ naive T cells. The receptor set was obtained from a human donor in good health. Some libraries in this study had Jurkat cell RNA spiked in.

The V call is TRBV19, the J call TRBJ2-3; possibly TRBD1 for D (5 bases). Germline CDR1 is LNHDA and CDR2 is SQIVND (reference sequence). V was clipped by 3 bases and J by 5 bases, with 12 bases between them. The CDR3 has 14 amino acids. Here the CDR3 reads CASSMGQGGDTQYF. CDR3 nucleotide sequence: TGTGCCAGTAGTATGGGGCAGGGTGGAGATACGCAGTATTTT.

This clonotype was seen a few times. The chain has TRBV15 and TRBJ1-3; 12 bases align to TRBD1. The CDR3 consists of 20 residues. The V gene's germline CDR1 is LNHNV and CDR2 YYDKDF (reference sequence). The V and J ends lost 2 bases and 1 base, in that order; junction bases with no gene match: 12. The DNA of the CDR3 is TGTGCCACCAGCAGATCACCCGGGACAGGGGGCAGAAGTTCTGGAAACACCATATATTTT. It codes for CATSRSPGTGGRSSGNTIYF.

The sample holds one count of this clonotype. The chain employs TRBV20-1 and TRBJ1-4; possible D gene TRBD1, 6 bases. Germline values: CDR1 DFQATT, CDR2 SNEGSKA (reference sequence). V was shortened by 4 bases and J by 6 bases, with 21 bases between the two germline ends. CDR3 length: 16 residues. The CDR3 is CSATDKLAGAYEKLFF. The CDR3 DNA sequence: TGCAGTGCTACGGACAAACTTGCAGGGGCCTATGAAAAACTGTTTTTT.

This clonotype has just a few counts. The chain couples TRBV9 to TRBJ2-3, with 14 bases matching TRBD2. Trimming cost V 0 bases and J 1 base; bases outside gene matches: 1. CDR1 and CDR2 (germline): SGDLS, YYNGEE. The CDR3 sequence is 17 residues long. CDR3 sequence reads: CASSVEGLAGGTDTQYF. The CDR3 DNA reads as TGTGCCAGCAGCGTAGAGGGACTAGCGGGGGGCACAGATACGCAGTATTTT. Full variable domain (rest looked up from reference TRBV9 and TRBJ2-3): DSGVTQTPKHLITATGQRVTLRCSPRSGDLSVYWYQQSLDQGLQFLIQYYNGEERAKGNILERFSAQQFPDLHSELNLSSLELGDSALYFCASSVEGLAGGTDTQYFGPGTRLTVL.

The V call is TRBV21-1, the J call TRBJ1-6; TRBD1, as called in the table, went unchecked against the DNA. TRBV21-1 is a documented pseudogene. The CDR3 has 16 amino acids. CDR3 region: CASSSKAGQGYSPLHF. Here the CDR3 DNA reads TGTGCCAGCAGCTCAAAGGCGGGACAGGGATATTCACCCCTCCACTTT.

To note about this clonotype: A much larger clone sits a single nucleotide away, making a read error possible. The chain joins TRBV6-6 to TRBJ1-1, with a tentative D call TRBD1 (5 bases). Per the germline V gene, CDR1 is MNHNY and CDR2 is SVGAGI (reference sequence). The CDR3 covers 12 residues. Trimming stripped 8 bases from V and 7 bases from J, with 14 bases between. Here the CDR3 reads CASGDRADEAFF. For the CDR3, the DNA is TGTGCCAGCGGCGACAGAGCTGATGAAGCTTTCTTT.

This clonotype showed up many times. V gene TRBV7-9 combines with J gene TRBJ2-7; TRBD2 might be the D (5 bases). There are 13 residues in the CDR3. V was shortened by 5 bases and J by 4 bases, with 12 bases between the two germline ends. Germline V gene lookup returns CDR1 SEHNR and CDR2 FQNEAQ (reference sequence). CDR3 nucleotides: TGTGCCAGCAGCCCAGAGGAGCGGTACGAGCAGTACTTC. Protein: CASSPEERYEQYF.

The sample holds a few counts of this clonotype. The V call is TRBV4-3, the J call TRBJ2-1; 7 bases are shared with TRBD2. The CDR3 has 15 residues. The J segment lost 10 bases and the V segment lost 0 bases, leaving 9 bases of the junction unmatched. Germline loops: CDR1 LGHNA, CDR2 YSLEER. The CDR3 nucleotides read TGCGCCAGCAGCCAAGATCTGGGGGGTAGCGGGGAGCAGTTCTTC. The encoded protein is CASSQDLGGSGEQFF.

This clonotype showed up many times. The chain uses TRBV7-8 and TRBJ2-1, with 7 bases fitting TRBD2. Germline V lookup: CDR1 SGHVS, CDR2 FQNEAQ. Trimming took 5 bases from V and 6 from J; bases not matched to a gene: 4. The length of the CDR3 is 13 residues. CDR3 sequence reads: CASSPGLVNEQFF. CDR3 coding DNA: TGTGCCAGCAGCCCAGGACTAGTCAATGAGCAGTTCTTC. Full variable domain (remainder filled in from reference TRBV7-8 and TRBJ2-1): GAGVSQSPRYKVAKRGQDVALRCDPISGHVSLFWYQQALGQGPEFLTYFQNEAQLDKSGLPSDRFFAERPEGSVSTLKIQRTQQEDSAVYLCASSPGLVNEQFFGPGTRLTVL.

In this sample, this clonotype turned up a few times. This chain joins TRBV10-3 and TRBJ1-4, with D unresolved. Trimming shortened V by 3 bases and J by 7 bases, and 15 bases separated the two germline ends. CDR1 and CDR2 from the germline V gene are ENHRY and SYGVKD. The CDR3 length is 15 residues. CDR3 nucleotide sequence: TGTGCCATCAGTGACAGTTCCTTCGGGTTTGAAAAACTGTTTTTT. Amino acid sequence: CAISDSSFGFEKLFF.

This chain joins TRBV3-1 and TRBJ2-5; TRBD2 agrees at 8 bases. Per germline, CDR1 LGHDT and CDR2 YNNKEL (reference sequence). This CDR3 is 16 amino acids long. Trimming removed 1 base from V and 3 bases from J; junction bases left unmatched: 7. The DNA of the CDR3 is TGTGCCAGCAGCCAAGGATTTAGCGGGGCAAAAGAGACCCAGTACTTC. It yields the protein CASSQGFSGAKETQYF.

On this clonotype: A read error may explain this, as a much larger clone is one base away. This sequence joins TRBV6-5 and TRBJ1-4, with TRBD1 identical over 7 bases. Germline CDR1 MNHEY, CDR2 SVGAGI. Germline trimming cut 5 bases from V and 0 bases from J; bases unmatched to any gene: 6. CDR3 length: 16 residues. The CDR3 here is CASSRDSLATNEKLFF. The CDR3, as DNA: TGTGCCAGCAGTAGGGACAGCCTTGCAACTAATGAAAAACTGTTTTTT.

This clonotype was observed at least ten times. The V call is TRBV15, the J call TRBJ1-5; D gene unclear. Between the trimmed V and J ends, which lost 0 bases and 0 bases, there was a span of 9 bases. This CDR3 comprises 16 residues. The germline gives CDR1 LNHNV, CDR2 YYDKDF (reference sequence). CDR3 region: CATSRDVLPSNQPQHF. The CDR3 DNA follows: TGTGCCACCAGCAGAGATGTTCTCCCTAGCAATCAGCCCCAGCATTTT.

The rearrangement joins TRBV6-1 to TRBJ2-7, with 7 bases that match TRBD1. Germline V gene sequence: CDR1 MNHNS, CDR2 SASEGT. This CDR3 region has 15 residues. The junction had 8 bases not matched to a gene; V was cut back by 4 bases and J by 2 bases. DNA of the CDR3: TGTGCCAGCAGTGCTGACGTGAGGGGGCCCTACGAGCAGTACTTC. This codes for CASSADVRGPYEQYF.

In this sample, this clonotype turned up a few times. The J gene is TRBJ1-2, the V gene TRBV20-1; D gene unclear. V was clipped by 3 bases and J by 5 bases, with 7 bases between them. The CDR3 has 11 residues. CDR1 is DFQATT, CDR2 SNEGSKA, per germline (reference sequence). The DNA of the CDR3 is TGCAGTGCTAGGTTCCTTTATGGCTACACCTTC. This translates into CSARFLYGYTF.

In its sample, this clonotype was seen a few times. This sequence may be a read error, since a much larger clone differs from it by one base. CDR3 bases: TGTGCCTGGAGTGTAAGTGGACGGTCTGAAGAGCCCCAGTACTTC. It codes for CAWSVSGRSEEPQYF. The chain joins TRBV30 to TRBJ2-5; D remains ambiguous. Germline CDR1 is GTSNPN and CDR2 is SVGIG (reference sequence). The CDR3 is 15 residues long.

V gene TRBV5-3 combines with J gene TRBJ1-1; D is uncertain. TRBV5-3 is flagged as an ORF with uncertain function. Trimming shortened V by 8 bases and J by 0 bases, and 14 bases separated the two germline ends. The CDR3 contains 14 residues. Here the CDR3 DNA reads TGTGCCAGCAGCAGCGACGGGGTGAACACTGAAGCTTTCTTT. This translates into CASSSDGVNTEAFF.

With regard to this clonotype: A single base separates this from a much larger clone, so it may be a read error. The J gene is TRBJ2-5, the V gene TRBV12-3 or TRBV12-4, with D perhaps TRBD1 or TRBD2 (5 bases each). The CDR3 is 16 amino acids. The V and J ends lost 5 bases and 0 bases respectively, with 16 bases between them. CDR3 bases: TGTGCCAGCAGTCCTAATAGCGAGGGGTACCAAGAGACCCAGTACTTC. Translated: CASSPNSEGYQETQYF.

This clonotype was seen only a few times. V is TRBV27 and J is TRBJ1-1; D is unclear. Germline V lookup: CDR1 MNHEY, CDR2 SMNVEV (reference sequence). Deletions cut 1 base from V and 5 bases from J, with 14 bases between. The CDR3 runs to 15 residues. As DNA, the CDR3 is TGTGCCAGCAGTTTATTCCCAGGCGGCGGTACTGAAGCTTTCTTT. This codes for CASSLFPGGGTEAFF.

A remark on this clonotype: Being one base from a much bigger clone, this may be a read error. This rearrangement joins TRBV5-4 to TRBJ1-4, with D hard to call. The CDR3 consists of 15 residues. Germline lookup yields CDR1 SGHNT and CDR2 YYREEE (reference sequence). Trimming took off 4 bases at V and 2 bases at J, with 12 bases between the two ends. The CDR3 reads CASSIAEATNEKLFF. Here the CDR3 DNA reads TGTGCCAGCAGCATTGCCGAGGCTACTAATGAAAAACTGTTTTTT.

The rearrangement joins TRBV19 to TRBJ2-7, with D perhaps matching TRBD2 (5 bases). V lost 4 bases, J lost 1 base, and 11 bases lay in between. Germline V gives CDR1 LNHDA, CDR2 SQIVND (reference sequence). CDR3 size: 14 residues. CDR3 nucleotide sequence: TGTGCCAGTAGTAAACGAGCGGAGTCCTACGAGCAGTACTTC. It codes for CASSKRAESYEQYF. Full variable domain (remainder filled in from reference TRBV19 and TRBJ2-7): DGGITQSPKYLFRKEGQNVTLSCEQNLNHDAMYWYRQDPGQGLRLIYYSQIVNDFQKGDIAEGYSVSREKKESFPLTVTSAQKNPTAFYLCASSKRAESYEQYFGPGTRLTVT.

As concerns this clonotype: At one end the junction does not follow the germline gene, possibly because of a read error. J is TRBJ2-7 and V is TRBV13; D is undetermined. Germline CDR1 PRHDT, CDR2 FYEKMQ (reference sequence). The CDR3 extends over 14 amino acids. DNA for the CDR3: TGTGCCAGCAGCTTGGGTCGGAGCTCCTACGAGCAGCACTTC. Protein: CASSLGRSSYEQHF.

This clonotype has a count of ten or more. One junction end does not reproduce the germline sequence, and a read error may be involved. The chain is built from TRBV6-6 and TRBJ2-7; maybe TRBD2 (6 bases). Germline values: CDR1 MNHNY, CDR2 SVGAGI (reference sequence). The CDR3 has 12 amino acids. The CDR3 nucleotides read TGTGCCAGCAGTTCTCTTCGATGGGAGGTAGGCTTC. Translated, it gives CASSSLRWEVGF.

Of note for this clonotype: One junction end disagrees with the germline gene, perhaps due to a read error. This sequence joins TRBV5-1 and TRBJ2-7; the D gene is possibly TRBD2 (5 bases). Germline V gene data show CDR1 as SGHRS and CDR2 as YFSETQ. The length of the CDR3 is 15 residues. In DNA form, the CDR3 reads TGCGCCAGCAGCTTGTCGGGTCCTAGCTCCTACGAGCGGTACTTC. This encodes CASSLSGPSSYERYF.

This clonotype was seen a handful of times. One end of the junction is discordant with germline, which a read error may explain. CDR3 residues: CATSALAGLAGDTGELFF. The CDR3 DNA reads TGTGCCACAAGTGCCCTCGCGGGACTAGCCGGGGACACCGGGGAGCTGTTTTTT. The chain has TRBV24-1 and TRBJ2-2; 9 positions agree with TRBD2. The CDR3 is made up of 18 amino acids. Germline CDR1 reads KGHDR; CDR2 reads SFDVKD.

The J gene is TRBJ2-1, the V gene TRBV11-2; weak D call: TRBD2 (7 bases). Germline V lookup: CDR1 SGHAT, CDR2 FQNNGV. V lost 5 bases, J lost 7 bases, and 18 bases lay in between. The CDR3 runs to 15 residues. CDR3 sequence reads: CASSLSRGAGNEQFF. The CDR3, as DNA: TGTGCCAGCAGCCTTTCCCGGGGGGCTGGAAATGAGCAGTTCTTC.

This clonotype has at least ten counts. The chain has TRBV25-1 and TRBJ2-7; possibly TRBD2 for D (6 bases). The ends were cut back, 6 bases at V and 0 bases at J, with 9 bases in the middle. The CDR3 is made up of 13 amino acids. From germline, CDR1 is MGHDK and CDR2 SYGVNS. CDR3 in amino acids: CASRVGGSYEQYF. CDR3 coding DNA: TGTGCCAGCAGGGTCGGGGGCTCCTACGAGCAGTACTTC.

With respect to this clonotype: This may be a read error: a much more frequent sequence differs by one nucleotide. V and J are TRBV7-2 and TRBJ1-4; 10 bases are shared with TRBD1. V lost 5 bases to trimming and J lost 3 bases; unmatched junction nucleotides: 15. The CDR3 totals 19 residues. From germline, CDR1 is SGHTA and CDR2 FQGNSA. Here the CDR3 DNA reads TGTGCCAGCAGCGATGACAGGGGGCCTTTTCAACTAGCTAATGAAAAACTGTTTTTT. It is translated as CASSDDRGPFQLANEKLFF.

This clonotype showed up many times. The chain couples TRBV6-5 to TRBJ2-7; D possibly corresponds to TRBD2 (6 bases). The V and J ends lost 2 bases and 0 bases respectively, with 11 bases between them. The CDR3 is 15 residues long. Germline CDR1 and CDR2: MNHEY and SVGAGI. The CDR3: CASSYIAGSSYEQYF. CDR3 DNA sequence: TGTGCCAGCAGTTACATCGCGGGGAGCTCCTACGAGCAGTACTTC.

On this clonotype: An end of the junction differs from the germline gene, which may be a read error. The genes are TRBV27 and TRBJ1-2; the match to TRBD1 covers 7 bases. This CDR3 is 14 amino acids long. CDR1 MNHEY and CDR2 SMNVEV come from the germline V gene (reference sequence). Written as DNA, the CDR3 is TGTGCCAGCAGCCCTTCAGGGGGAGGCTATGGCTACCCCTTC. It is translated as CASSPSGGGYGYPF.